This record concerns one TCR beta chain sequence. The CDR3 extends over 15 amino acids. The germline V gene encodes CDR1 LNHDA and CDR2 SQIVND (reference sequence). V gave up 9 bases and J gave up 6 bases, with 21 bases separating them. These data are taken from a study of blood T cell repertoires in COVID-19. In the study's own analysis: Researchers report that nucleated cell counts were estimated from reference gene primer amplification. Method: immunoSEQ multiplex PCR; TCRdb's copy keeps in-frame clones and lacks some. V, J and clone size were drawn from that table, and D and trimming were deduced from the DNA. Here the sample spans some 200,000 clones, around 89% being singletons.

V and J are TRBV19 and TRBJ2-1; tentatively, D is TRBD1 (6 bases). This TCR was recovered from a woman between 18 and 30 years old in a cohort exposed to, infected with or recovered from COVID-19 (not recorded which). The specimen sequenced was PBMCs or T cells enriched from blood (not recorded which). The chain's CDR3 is CASSTLQGSANEQFF. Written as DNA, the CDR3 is TGTGCCAGCTCGACATTGCAGGGGAGCGCCAATGAGCAGTTCTTC. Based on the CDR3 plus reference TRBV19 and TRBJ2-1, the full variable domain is DGGITQSPKYLFRKEGQNVTLSCEQNLNHDAMYWYRQDPGQGLRLIYYSQIVNDFQKGDIAEGYSVSREKKESFPLTVTSAQKNPTAFYLCASSTLQGSANEQFFGPGTRLTVL.